Sequencing of this T cell receptor (beta chain) was carried out in a study of T cells after yellow fever vaccination (dated by TCRdb to between 2017 and 2020). For the wider study: Libraries from fractions with low cell numbers were prepared with the SMART-Seq v4 Ultra Low Input RNA kit. To follow T-cell clones before and after both primary and booster YFV17D yellow fever vaccination, bulk TCR alpha and beta repertoires underwent longitudinal sequencing. Two healthy male donors, one aged 18 to 30 and one aged 30 to 40 years, made up the cohort. Blood samples were taken at several timepoints before and after primary and secondary immunization, and bulk PBMC replicates and cell subsets were isolated. Beyond this particular receptor, the publication reports: A small fraction of clonotypes appeared in both the CD4 and CD8 compartments, likely as a result of convergent recombination. Computational filtering was needed because FACS-sorted repertoires could contain abundant contaminating clonotypes from the bulk population. After the booster, most of the clones that had expanded following primary vaccination were detected again (roughly 96% of CD4 and roughly 88% of CD8), which suggests that memory was broadly maintained. Only two donors were included in the study, so the extent to which the findings can be generalized is limited. The secondary T-cell response was weaker than the primary response but faster, peaking on day 5 instead of day 15.

This clonotype was recorded many times. No much larger clone is present one base from it, and per-base qualities are unavailable. TCR cDNA was made using 5'RACE template switching, a step that added a universal primer site and unique molecular identifiers. cDNA synthesis was primed from both the TCR alpha and TCR beta constant segments. Two PCR steps were used to amplify libraries, with sample barcodes and sequencing adapters being added in the second step. Libraries were sequenced on Illumina HiSeq 2500 (2x100 bp) or NovaSeq (2x150 bp). In the paper's pipeline: MIGEC handled demultiplexing of reads and collapsing into UMI consensus sequences, while MiXCR performed V(D)J alignment. Vaccine-responding clonotypes were defined with edgeR using replicate PBMC samples, requiring FDR below 0.01 and a log2 fold change above 5 up to day 15. Each bulk clonotype was labeled CD4 or CD8 based on which sequenced repertoire, CD4 or CD8, contained the clonotype at higher abundance. NS4B-specific clonotypes were defined as those at least 10-fold enriched in dextramer-positive over dextramer-negative fractions; CD4-biased clonotypes were excluded. The public reads were reanalyzed by TCRdb: fastp trimming at Q25, MiXCR alignment, in-frame beta chains only. All rows with the same CDR3 protein become a single entry with the most common DNA and genes. The V and J calls here are based on TCRdb, not the publication. The sample data list around 47,000 distinct CDR3 sequences, and approximately 6.3% of these were observed just once. The top ten clones comprise about 15% of the sample.

For CDR1 and CDR2, the germline V gene lists MDHEN and SYDVKM. Taken from cysteine to phenylalanine, the CDR3 has 15 residues. The kept DNA is CDR3 alone, 45 bases in frame from the first base. V loses 6 bases of germline sequence and J loses 6 bases, and the interval between the two ends is 21 bases. The sample's treatment or condition label, in plain terms: live attenuated yellow fever vaccine strain. A standard Ficoll-Paque protocol was used to isolate PBMCs from peripheral blood. Epitope-specific CD8 T cells were sorted with a dextramer loaded with the yellow fever NS4B epitope peptide, together with anti-CD3 and anti-CD8 staining. TriZol was used to extract RNA from bulk PBMCs, from CD4 and CD8 fractions, and from dextramer-positive and dextramer-negative fractions.

The V gene is TRBV28 and the J gene is TRBJ2-7; confidence is insufficient to name the D gene. This TCR came from a young man who received the YFV17D yellow fever vaccine. Sequenced here: CD8+ T cells not binding an NS4B(214-222) dextramer, sorted from PBMCs, sampled 45 days after the yellow fever booster vaccination. The meaning of the sample's cell subset or site label: NS4B epitope dextramer-negative CD8 T cells. CDR3 sequence: CASSSLTQTFLEQYF. The DNA sequence is as follows: TGTGCCAGCAGCTCCTTGACCCAAACCTTCCTCGAGCAGTACTTC.